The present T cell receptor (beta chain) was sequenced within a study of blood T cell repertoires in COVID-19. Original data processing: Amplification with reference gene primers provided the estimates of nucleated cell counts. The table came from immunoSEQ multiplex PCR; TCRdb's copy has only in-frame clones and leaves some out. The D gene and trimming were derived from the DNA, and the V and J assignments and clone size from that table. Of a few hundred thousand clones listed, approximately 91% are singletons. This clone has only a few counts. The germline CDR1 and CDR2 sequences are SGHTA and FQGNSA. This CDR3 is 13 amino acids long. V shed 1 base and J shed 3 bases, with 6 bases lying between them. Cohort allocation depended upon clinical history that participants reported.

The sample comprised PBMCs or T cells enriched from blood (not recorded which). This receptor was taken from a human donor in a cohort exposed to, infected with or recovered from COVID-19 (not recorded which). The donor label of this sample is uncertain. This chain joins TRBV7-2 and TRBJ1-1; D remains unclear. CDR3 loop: CASSLERDTEAFF. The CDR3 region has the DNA TGTGCCAGCAGCTTAGAGCGTGACACTGAAGCTTTCTTT.